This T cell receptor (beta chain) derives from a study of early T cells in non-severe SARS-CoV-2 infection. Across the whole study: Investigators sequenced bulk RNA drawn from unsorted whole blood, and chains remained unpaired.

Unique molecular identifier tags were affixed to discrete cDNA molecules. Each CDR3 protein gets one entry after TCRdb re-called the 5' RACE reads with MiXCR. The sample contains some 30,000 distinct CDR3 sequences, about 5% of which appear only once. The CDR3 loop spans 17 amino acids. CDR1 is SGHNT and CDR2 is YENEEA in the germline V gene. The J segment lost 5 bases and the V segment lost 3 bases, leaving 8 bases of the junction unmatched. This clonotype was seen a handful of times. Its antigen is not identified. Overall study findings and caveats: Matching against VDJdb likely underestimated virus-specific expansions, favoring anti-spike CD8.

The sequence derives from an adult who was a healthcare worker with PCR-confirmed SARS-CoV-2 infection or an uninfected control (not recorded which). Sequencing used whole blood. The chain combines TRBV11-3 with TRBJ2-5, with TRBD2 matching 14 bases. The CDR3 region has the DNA TGTGCCAGCAGCTTGGGACTAGCGGGAGCAGGGGAGGAGACCCAGTACTTC. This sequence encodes CASSLGLAGAGEETQYF.